This T cell receptor beta chain was recorded in a study of T cell repertoires in cytomegalovirus infection. Study background: HLA-C-restricted CMV epitopes, recently identified, and well-studied HLA-B-restricted ones were used by the study. Evidence of both CMV infection and a matching HLA type came from public TCR beta signatures.

TCRdb fed the reads into MiXCR, producing one record per CDR3 protein. The table has 750,000 to 950,000 distinct CDR3 sequences, just under 30% seen once. Points on this clonotype: Antigen specificity is unknown.

V shed 1 base and J shed 11 bases, with 20 bases lying between them. CDR3 size: 15 residues. Per the germline V gene, CDR1 is MDHEN and CDR2 is SYDVKM. Points from the study as a whole: Ex vivo responses were dominated by HLA-C-restricted CMV-specific TCR beta clonotypes. Identification of carriers of CMV plus the relevant HLA was achieved through cumulative public TCR beta family frequency.

The TCR was taken from a human donor in good health (CMV status not recorded). Some clones in this sample may be carry-over from other donors' samples. The V and J genes are TRBV28 and TRBJ2-5; D not certain. The input for sequencing was cultured CD8+ T cells from PBMCs, taken from culture after CMV antigen stimulation. The DNA of the CDR3 is TGTGCCAGCAGTTTATATACACAGTCACCGGGTCCTCAGTACTTC. This gives the protein CASSLYTQSPGPQYF. Filled out from reference TRBV28 and TRBJ2-5, the complete variable domain reads DVKVTQSSRYLVKRTGEKVFLECVQDMDHENMFWYRQDPGLGLRLIYFSYDVKMKEKGDIPEGYSVSREKKERFSLILESASTNQTSMYLCASSLYTQSPGPQYFGPGTRLLVL.